Each of the 26 T cell receptor beta chains below was sequenced from the same sample in a study of blood T cells in healthy people across ages. Then a second PCR, running about 6 to 11 cycles, was carried out with a sample-barcoded 5' primer and a J-beta primer mix. TCRdb reanalysed the 5' RACE reads using MiXCR and keeps one entry per CDR3 protein. The data contain some 640,000 distinct CDR3 sequences, approximately 49% of them singletons. Sequencing was done on a sample of blood. These receptors were obtained from a woman in her sixties or seventies in good health.

This clonotype was found a few times. The chain is built from TRBV24-1 and TRBJ2-3; D gene unclear. The germline V gene encodes CDR1 KGHDR and CDR2 SFDVKD. The CDR3 spans 13 residues. The germline V and J ends were trimmed by 5 bases and 4 bases, with 9 bases remaining between them. The CDR3 nucleotides are TGTGCCACCAGTGTCGAGTGGGCAGATACGCAGTATTTT. Amino acid sequence: CATSVEWADTQYF.

This chain uses TRBV2 with TRBJ2-1, with 11 bases aligning to TRBD2. The CDR3 consists of 14 residues. V was clipped by 8 bases and J by 6 bases; unmatched bases: 6. CDR1 is SNHLY and CDR2 is FYNNEI in the germline V gene. CDR3 in amino acids: CASGGTSGTNEQFF. DNA for the CDR3: TGTGCCAGCGGCGGGACTAGCGGAACCAATGAGCAGTTCTTC.

The V gene is TRBV5-6, the J gene TRBJ1-1; D unclear. The V end was cut by 1 base, the J end by 13 bases, with 17 bases between. Germline CDR1 SGHDT, CDR2 YYEEEE. The CDR3 is 13 residues long. CDR3 residues: CASSLTSTVILFF. The CDR3 nucleotides read TGTGCCAGCAGCTTGACGTCGACGGTGATTCTTTTCTTT.

V and J are TRBV7-3 and TRBJ2-7; TRBD1 aligns across 7 bases. Per the germline V gene, CDR1 is SGHTA and CDR2 is FQGTGA. The CDR3 runs 13 residues. Trimming took 5 bases from V and 6 from J; bases not matched to a gene: 7. As DNA, the CDR3 is TGTGCCAGCAGCCCGACAGGGCGCACCGAGCAGTACTTC. It translates to CASSPTGRTEQYF.

This chain joins TRBV20-1 and TRBJ2-3, with 8 positions matching TRBD2. The V segment lost 0 bases and the J segment 2 bases; nucleotides outside the gene matches: 7. This CDR3 is built from 16 residues. Germline V CDR1 and CDR2: DFQATT, SNEGSKA (reference sequence). CDR3 sequence: CSARDPSGSFTDTQYF. For the CDR3, the DNA is TGCAGTGCTAGAGATCCCAGCGGGAGTTTCACAGATACGCAGTATTTT.

The chain couples TRBV27 to TRBJ1-2, with D possibly TRBD1 on 5 matching bases. Trimming took 5 bases from V and 3 from J, leaving 13 bases between them. Germline CDR1 reads MNHEY; CDR2 reads SMNVEV (reference sequence). The CDR3 loop spans 14 amino acids. The CDR3 DNA reads as TGTGCCAGCAGTACCACCGGGGGTGACTATGGCTACACCTTC. Its translation is CASSTTGGDYGYTF.

This clonotype was seen repeatedly, ten times or more. This sequence joins TRBV12-3 or TRBV12-4 and TRBJ2-1; 8 bases fit TRBD2. Trimming cost V 6 bases and J 5 bases; bases outside gene matches: 3. The CDR3 spans 13 residues. This chain's CDR3 is CASRRLANNEQFF. The CDR3 bases are TGTGCCAGCAGAAGACTAGCGAACAATGAGCAGTTCTTC.

The sample holds a few counts of this clonotype. This chain uses TRBV28 with TRBJ2-4; a possible D gene is TRBD1 (5 bases). TRBJ2-7 matches the DNA end more closely, so the J call is doubtful. The CDR3 contains 13 residues. Germline V CDR1 and CDR2: MDHEN, SYDVKM. The CDR3 DNA reads as TGTGCCAGCAGTGGCTGGCAGGGCCGCGAGCAGTACTTC. The encoded protein is CASSGWQGREQYF.

This chain links TRBV10-3 with TRBJ2-5; 12 nucleotides match TRBD2. V lost 4 bases and J lost 11; bases outside the gene matches: 11. CDR1 is ENHRY and CDR2 is SYGVKD in the germline V gene. This CDR3 has 15 amino acids. CDR3: CAISGLAGESNEQYF. The CDR3 nucleotides are TGTGCCATCAGTGGACTAGCGGGAGAGAGCAATGAGCAGTACTTC.

The CDR3 region is CASSLNLGGYNNEQFF. In nucleotides, the CDR3 is TGTGCCAGCAGCTTAAATTTGGGGGGGTATAACAATGAGCAGTTCTTC. The V and J genes are TRBV7-2 and TRBJ2-1, with TRBD2 matching over 7 bases. The junction had 9 bases not matched to a gene; V was cut back by 2 bases and J by 5 bases. The CDR3 runs to 16 residues. Germline assignment: CDR1 SGHTA and CDR2 FQGNSA.

The rearrangement joins TRBV28 to TRBJ1-1; 9 nucleotides align to TRBD1. The V segment lost 4 bases and the J segment 10 bases; nucleotides outside the gene matches: 22. The V gene's germline CDR1 is MDHEN and CDR2 SYDVKM. CDR3 length: 18 residues. The CDR3 sequence is CASSSPFPGQGGTYGAFF. The CDR3, as DNA: TGTGCCAGCAGTTCGCCCTTCCCGGGACAGGGAGGCACTTACGGAGCTTTCTTT. Full variable domain (rest looked up from reference TRBV28 and TRBJ1-1): DVKVTQSSRYLVKRTGEKVFLECVQDMDHENMFWYRQDPGLGLRLIYFSYDVKMKEKGDIPEGYSVSREKKERFSLILESASTNQTSMYLCASSSPFPGQGGTYGAFFGQGTRLTVV.

The J gene is TRBJ1-1, the V gene TRBV14, with D uncertain. The CDR3 sequence is 14 residues long. CDR1 is SGHDN, CDR2 FVKESK, per germline. Deletions cut 1 base from V and 0 bases from J, with 6 bases between. The CDR3 sequence: CASSQAQMNTEAFF. The DNA for the CDR3 is TGTGCCAGCAGCCAAGCACAGATGAACACTGAAGCTTTCTTT.

This clonotype showed up just a few times. The chain has TRBV6-5 and TRBJ1-5; no clear D. CDR3 length: 13 residues. With 0 bases removed from V and 6 bases from J, the gap between germline ends came to 6 bases. CDR1 is MNHEY and CDR2 is SVGAGI in the germline V gene. The CDR3 loop is CASSYSKLQPQHF. The CDR3 bases are TGTGCCAGCAGTTACTCGAAGCTTCAGCCCCAGCATTTT.

The chain recombines TRBV7-2 with TRBJ1-1, with D uncertain. This CDR3 spans 16 amino acids. Trimming stripped 5 bases from V and 6 bases from J, with 22 bases between. Germline-derived CDR1 and CDR2 are SGHTA and FQGNSA. The CDR3 here is CASSPDGPPIAPEAFF. The CDR3, as DNA: TGTGCCAGCAGCCCAGATGGTCCCCCGATCGCGCCTGAAGCTTTCTTT.

V gene TRBV27 combines with J gene TRBJ2-1; 9 bases align to TRBD1. CDR1 and CDR2 (germline): MNHEY, SMNVEV (reference sequence). This CDR3 is 17 amino acids long. V gave up 3 bases and J gave up 6 bases; unmatched junction bases: 12. CDR3 in amino acids: CASSFRFGQGSFNEQFF. The CDR3 DNA reads TGTGCCAGCAGTTTCCGATTCGGACAGGGGTCGTTCAATGAGCAGTTCTTC.

The rearrangement joins TRBV6-2 or TRBV6-3 to TRBJ2-1, with TRBD1 matching 7 bases. V lost 6 bases to trimming and J lost 8 bases; unmatched junction nucleotides: 13. This CDR3 has 15 amino acids. Germline CDR1 MNHEY, CDR2 SVGEGT. CDR3 region: CASSPGTVGRDEQFF. The CDR3 region has the DNA TGTGCCAGCAGCCCCGGGACAGTCGGGCGGGATGAGCAGTTCTTC.

The chain recombines TRBV20-1 with TRBJ1-4; D not certain. This CDR3 is 15 amino acids long. Germline loops: CDR1 DFQATT, CDR2 SNEGSKA (reference sequence). V was trimmed by 6 bases and J by 0 bases, leaving 14 bases between them. CDR3 region: CSARKGEATNEKLFF. The CDR3 DNA sequence: TGCAGTGCGAGGAAGGGAGAGGCAACTAATGAAAAACTGTTTTTT.

This clonotype was detected a few times. This chain joins TRBV20-1 and TRBJ2-5; 10 bases are shared with TRBD2. Germline loops: CDR1 DFQATT, CDR2 SNEGSKA (reference sequence). J gave up 2 bases and V 6 bases, and 9 bases lay outside the gene matches. There are 15 residues in the CDR3. CDR3 sequence (DNA): TGCAGTGCCGACCCGGGGACTAGCGCTCAAGAGACCCAGTACTTC. Protein sequence: CSADPGTSAQETQYF.

The V call is TRBV7-2, the J call TRBJ2-7, with a possible D match to TRBD1 (5 bases). This CDR3 comprises 16 residues. Germline-derived CDR1 and CDR2 are SGHTA and FQGNSA. Trimming removed 3 bases from V and 2 bases from J, with 17 bases in between. The CDR3 sequence: CASSLGPATPPYEQYF. The DNA for the CDR3 is TGTGCCAGCAGCTTGGGGCCAGCAACCCCACCCTACGAGCAGTACTTC. The full variable domain, in which reference TRBV7-2 and TRBJ2-7 provide the parts outside the CDR3, is GAGVSQSPSNKVTEKGKDVELRCDPISGHTALYWYRQSLGQGLEFLIYFQGNSAPDKSGLPSDRFSAERTGGSVSTLTIQRTQQEDSAVYLCASSLGPATPPYEQYFGPGTRLTVT.

The table lists this clonotype with a few counts. V is TRBV4-1 and J is TRBJ2-5, with D possibly being TRBD1 (6 bases). The DNA end favors TRBJ2-7, so the J call may be wrong. Germline CDR1 and CDR2: MGHRA and YSYEKL. The CDR3 runs to 14 residues. CDR3 DNA: TGCGCCAGCAGCCAAGACAGGGGTTTCTACGAGCAGTACTTC. Protein sequence: CASSQDRGFYEQYF.

This clonotype was seen only once. The V gene is TRBV10-3, the J gene TRBJ1-6; no definite D call. Per the germline V gene, CDR1 is ENHRY and CDR2 is SYGVKD. Trimming stripped 6 bases from V and 8 bases from J, with 14 bases between. The CDR3 totals 14 residues. The CDR3 bases are TGTGCCATCAGGGACTCGACCGGGGATTCACCCCTCCACTTT. This translates into CAIRDSTGDSPLHF.

The chain links TRBV2 to TRBJ2-3; D not resolved. V was clipped by 6 bases and J by 3 bases, with 10 bases between them. The CDR3 totals 13 residues. Germline assignment: CDR1 SNHLY and CDR2 FYNNEI. In nucleotides, the CDR3 is TGTGCCAGCAGCCCGGCGCCGACAGATACGCAGTATTTT. Its translation is CASSPAPTDTQYF.

This clonotype was picked up a small number of times. The CDR3 reads CASSVVAGRGEETQYF. The CDR3 nucleotides are TGTGCCAGCAGCGTCGTAGCGGGACGGGGAGAAGAGACCCAGTACTTC. The V call is TRBV7-2, the J call TRBJ2-5; TRBD2 matches at 8 bases. Germline trimming cut 5 bases from V and 3 bases from J; bases unmatched to any gene: 11. CDR3 size: 16 residues. Germline CDR1 SGHTA, CDR2 FQGNSA.

The J gene is TRBJ2-1, the V gene TRBV20-1; 8 bases map to TRBD2. This CDR3 has 16 amino acids. CDR1 is DFQATT, CDR2 SNEGSKA, per germline (reference sequence). Trimming cost V 1 base and J 0 bases; bases outside gene matches: 5. The CDR3: CSARGGSGSSYNEQFF. CDR3 in DNA: TGCAGTGCTAGAGGGGGCAGCGGGAGCTCCTACAATGAGCAGTTCTTC.

This clonotype was observed a few times. This sequence joins TRBV20-1 and TRBJ2-1, with D perhaps matching TRBD2 (6 bases). V was pared by 2 bases and J by 0 bases, with 17 bases between. CDR3 size: 17 residues. Germline V gene data show CDR1 as DFQATT and CDR2 as SNEGSKA (reference sequence). CDR3 nucleotide sequence: TGCAGTGCTAGATCTGTTCAGCGGGCGAGCTCCTACAATGAGCAGTTCTTC. Protein sequence: CSARSVQRASSYNEQFF.

V gene TRBV28 combines with J gene TRBJ1-4, with a tentative D call TRBD1 (6 bases). Germline CDR1 is MDHEN and CDR2 is SYDVKM. V lost 7 bases to trimming and J lost 4 bases, with 19 bases between them. CDR3 length equals 16 residues. CDR3 DNA sequence: TGTGCCAGCAACCGGGCTACAGGGAGGGTTAATGAAAAACTGTTTTTT. It is translated as CASNRATGRVNEKLFF.